These T cell receptor beta chains were read from a single sample in a study of T cells after yellow fever vaccination. TCRdb called the 5' RACE reads again in MiXCR, with one record for every CDR3 protein. This table holds around 250,000 distinct CDR3 sequences, about 7.1% found once. Sample: CD4+ T cells sorted from PBMCs, taken 15 days after the yellow fever booster vaccination. The origin of the receptors is a man aged 25-45 years who received the YFV17D yellow fever vaccine. Each CDR3 is given without its conserved first and last residue. The order of the fields is J gene, V gene, CDR3 protein.

J: TRBJ1-2
V: TRBV20-1
CDR3: SAKWRHQRPFNYGYT

J: TRBJ2-7
V: TRBV5-4
CDR3: ASSRFGTGAAYEQY

J: TRBJ2-1
V: TRBV7-8
CDR3: ASSWTRLAGNNEQF

J: TRBJ2-7
V: TRBV28
CDR3: ASNRDGSSYEQY

J: TRBJ2-3
V: TRBV24-1
CDR3: ATSRQGVTDTQY

J: TRBJ2-3
V: TRBV11-3
CDR3: ASSPPSRTDTQY

J: TRBJ2-5
V: TRBV5-1
CDR3: ASSLNPGLQETQY

J: TRBJ1-5
V: TRBV7-8
CDR3: ASSLEGVVLRGNQPQH

J: TRBJ2-1
V: TRBV11-3
CDR3: ASSFRTSAYNEQF

J: TRBJ2-2
V: TRBV24-1
CDR3: ATSSGFLLPATGELF

J: TRBJ2-7
V: TRBV23-1
CDR3: ASSHRTAHFYEQY

J: TRBJ2-1
V: TRBV12-3/TRBV12-4
CDR3: ASAVRDEQF

J: TRBJ2-7
V: TRBV5-6
CDR3: ASSLAPLAGGNKPSYEQY

J: TRBJ1-5
V: TRBV12-5
CDR3: ASGPWDSSNQPQH

J: TRBJ2-3
V: TRBV12-3/TRBV12-4
CDR3: ASSEAGVTDTQY

J: TRBJ2-3
V: TRBV7-2
CDR3: ASSHTGHKRDTQY

J: TRBJ2-4
V: TRBV6-5
CDR3: ASSSPDGVAKNIQY

J: TRBJ2-1
V: TRBV7-8
CDR3: ASSHPRTGENEQF

J: TRBJ2-7
V: TRBV29-1
CDR3: SVWGTDYEQY

J: TRBJ1-2
V: TRBV20-1
CDR3: SARDSRGYT

J: TRBJ1-5
V: TRBV6-2/TRBV6-3
CDR3: ASSYGGPQH

J: TRBJ1-3
V: TRBV5-4
CDR3: ASSSGQDRSGNTIY

J: TRBJ2-2
V: TRBV21-1
CDR3: ASSKLKTGGAGGELF

J: TRBJ1-6
V: TRBV20-1
CDR3: SAGVGQAESPLH

J: TRBJ1-5
V: TRBV28
CDR3: ANSPYGTGRFDQPQH

J: TRBJ2-7
V: TRBV7-2
CDR3: ASSPSGPPTYEQY

J: TRBJ2-7
V: TRBV6-2/TRBV6-3
CDR3: ASSSPTGGPSYEQY

J: TRBJ2-7
V: TRBV28
CDR3: ASGHRGIVYEQY

J: TRBJ2-7
V: TRBV10-3
CDR3: AIRPDSAYEQY

J: TRBJ1-2
V: TRBV20-1
CDR3: SAGLTGHGYT

J: TRBJ2-2
V: TRBV20-1
CDR3: SARDKGPTTGELF

J: TRBJ2-1
V: TRBV7-2
CDR3: ASSLYWASHDEQF

J: TRBJ2-3
V: TRBV20-1
CDR3: SATRHGGAVTQY

J: TRBJ2-7
V: TRBV7-2
CDR3: ASSRTRGDTNEQY

J: TRBJ2-3
V: TRBV7-2
CDR3: ASSLSGRALDTQY

J: TRBJ2-7
V: TRBV7-2
CDR3: ASSLTSGSRYEQY